One and the same sample provided the 13 T cell receptor beta chains below, sequenced in a study of blood T cells in healthy people across ages. It was with a sample-barcoded 5' primer and a J-beta primer mix that a second PCR of about 6 to 11 cycles was run. One entry per CDR3 protein results from TCRdb running MiXCR on the 5' RACE reads. The sample lists roughly 860,000 distinct CDR3 sequences, roughly 60% occurring once. Source material: blood. The origin of the receptors is a man aged 25-45 years in good health.

This chain links TRBV20-1 with TRBJ2-5; D might be TRBD1 (5 bases). The CDR3 loop spans 13 amino acids. Germline V gene sequence: CDR1 DFQATT, CDR2 SNEGSKA (reference sequence). Trimming stripped 5 bases from V and 2 bases from J, with 12 bases between. In DNA form, the CDR3 reads TGCAGTGCTGACAGACAGCCGCAAGAGACCCAGTACTTC. It encodes CSADRQPQETQYF.

V is TRBV6-5 and J is TRBJ2-7; TRBD1 might be the D (5 bases). The CDR3 covers 17 residues. Germline loops: CDR1 MNHEY, CDR2 SVGAGI. V dropped 2 bases and J dropped 3 bases, with 20 bases sitting between them. CDR3 nucleotide sequence: TGTGCCAGCAGTTACCCCAAAAAGCAGGGTCCGGGCTACGAGCAGTACTTC. Its translation: CASSYPKKQGPGYEQYF.

The table lists this clonotype with a few counts. The V call is TRBV2, the J call TRBJ2-6, with 7 bases identical to TRBD1. The CDR3 consists of 15 residues. V was clipped by 6 bases and J by 4 bases; unmatched bases: 6. CDR1 is SNHLY and CDR2 is FYNNEI in the germline V gene. The CDR3, as DNA: TGTGCCAGCAGAGTAGGGGGCGCCGGGGCCAACGTCCTGACTTTC. This translates into CASRVGGAGANVLTF.

As regards this clonotype: One end of the junction is discordant with germline, which a read error may explain. V gene TRBV6-6 combines with J gene TRBJ2-1, with 7 nucleotides matching TRBD1. Germline V gene lookup returns CDR1 MNHNY and CDR2 SVGAGI (reference sequence). The CDR3 is 15 amino acids. The CDR3 bases are TGTGCCAGCAGTTACCGGGACAGCGAATACAATGGGCAGTTCTTC. Its protein product is CASSYRDSEYNGQFF.

This chain links TRBV13 with TRBJ2-7, with TRBD1 matching 7 bases. The germline CDR1 and CDR2 sequences are PRHDT and FYEKMQ (reference sequence). The CDR3 is made up of 15 amino acids. V lost 7 bases, J lost 1 base, and 10 bases stayed unmatched. CDR3 in amino acids: CASNKRQGSSYEQYF. CDR3 nucleotide sequence: TGTGCCAGCAACAAAAGACAGGGCTCGTCCTACGAGCAGTACTTC.

The chain couples TRBV20-1 to TRBJ1-6; 9 positions match TRBD1. The junction had 5 bases not matched to a gene; V was cut back by 5 bases and J by 9 bases. The CDR3 sequence is 13 residues long. The germline gives CDR1 DFQATT, CDR2 SNEGSKA (reference sequence). CDR3 sequence (DNA): TGCAGTGCTGAACAGGGGGCGCCTTCACCCCTCCACTTT. It encodes CSAEQGAPSPLHF.

There are a few counts of this clonotype. This chain connects TRBV15 to TRBJ2-7, with D possibly being TRBD1 or TRBD2 (5 bases each). V was shortened by 1 base and J by 4 bases, with 14 bases between the two germline ends. Germline assignment: CDR1 LNHNV and CDR2 YYDKDF (reference sequence). This CDR3 is 15 amino acids long. The CDR3 nucleotides are TGTGCCACCAGCAGAGGCGTGGGGGAAAGATACGAGCAGTACTTC. Its protein product is CATSRGVGERYEQYF.

This clonotype has a count of ten or more. The V gene is TRBV20-1, the J gene TRBJ2-1; D possibly corresponds to TRBD2 (7 bases). CDR1 DFQATT and CDR2 SNEGSKA come from the germline V gene (reference sequence). V lost 3 bases and J 5 bases, leaving 11 bases between the germline ends. CDR3 length equals 13 residues. CDR3 sequence (DNA): TGCAGTGCTAGCGGGGGGCTTAACAATGAGCAGTTCTTC. It specifies CSASGGLNNEQFF.

This chain connects TRBV12-3 or TRBV12-4 to TRBJ2-7, with 7 bases fitting TRBD2. The DNA end is more similar to TRBJ2-5, so the J call may be wrong. There are 18 residues in the CDR3. CDR3 loop: CASPPGIVPGLLQETQYF. The CDR3 DNA is TGTGCCAGCCCCCCGGGCATAGTCCCGGGACTACTCCAAGAGACCCAGTACTTC.

J is TRBJ1-1 and V is TRBV20-1; D is uncertain. CDR3 length: 10 amino acids. The V end lost 5 bases, the J end lost 5 bases, and 6 bases lay between the germline ends. Looked up from germline, CDR1 is DFQATT and CDR2 is SNEGSKA (reference sequence). The CDR3 bases are TGCAGTGCTTTGGATACTGAAGCTTTCTTT. It translates to CSALDTEAFF.

The chain carries TRBV7-2 and TRBJ2-2; D call uncertain. The CDR3 runs 14 residues. The germline V gene has CDR1 SGHTA and CDR2 FQGNSA. V was cut by 1 base and J by 7 bases, with 10 bases left in between. In DNA form, the CDR3 reads TGTGCCAGCAGCTTAGACAGCCTGAACGGGGAGCTGTTTTTT. Its translation: CASSLDSLNGELFF.

As DNA, the CDR3 is TGTGCCAGCAGCGTAGTGACTGCTATAGGCTACACCTTC. Translation gives CASSVVTAIGYTF. The chain recombines TRBV9 with TRBJ1-2; D unresolved. The CDR3 loop spans 13 amino acids. V lost 0 bases, J lost 8 bases, and 11 bases lay in between. Germline values: CDR1 SGDLS, CDR2 YYNGEE.

The chain links TRBV27 to TRBJ2-5, with TRBD2 matching over 7 bases. Per the germline V gene, CDR1 is MNHEY and CDR2 is SMNVEV (reference sequence). The CDR3 is 15 residues long. J was trimmed by 2 bases and V by 0 bases; bases with no gene match: 3. CDR3 sequence reads: CASSLSSGLQETQYF. DNA for the CDR3: TGTGCCAGCAGTTTATCTAGCGGGCTTCAAGAGACCCAGTACTTC.